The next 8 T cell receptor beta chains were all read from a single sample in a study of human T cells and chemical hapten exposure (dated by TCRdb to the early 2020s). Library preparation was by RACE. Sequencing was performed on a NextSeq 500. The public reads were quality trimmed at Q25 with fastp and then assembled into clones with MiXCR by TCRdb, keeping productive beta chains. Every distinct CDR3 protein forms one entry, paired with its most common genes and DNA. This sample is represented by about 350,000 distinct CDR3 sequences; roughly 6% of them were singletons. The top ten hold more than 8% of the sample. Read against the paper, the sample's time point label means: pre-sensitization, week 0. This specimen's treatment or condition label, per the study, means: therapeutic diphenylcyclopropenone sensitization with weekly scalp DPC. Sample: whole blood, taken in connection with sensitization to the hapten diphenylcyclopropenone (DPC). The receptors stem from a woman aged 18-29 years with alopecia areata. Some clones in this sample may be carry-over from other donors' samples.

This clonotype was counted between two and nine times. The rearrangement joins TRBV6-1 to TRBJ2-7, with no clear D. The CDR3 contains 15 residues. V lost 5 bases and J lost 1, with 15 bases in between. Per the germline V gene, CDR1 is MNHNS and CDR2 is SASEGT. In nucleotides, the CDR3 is TGTGCCAGCAGTTCCATAACGACTCATTCCTACGAGCAGTACTTC. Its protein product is CASSSITTHSYEQYF.

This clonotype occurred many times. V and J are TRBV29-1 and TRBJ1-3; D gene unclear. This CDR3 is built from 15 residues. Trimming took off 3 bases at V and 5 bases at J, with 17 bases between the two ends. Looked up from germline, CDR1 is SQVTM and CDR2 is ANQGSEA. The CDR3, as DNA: TGCAGCGTTGAGTTCGTTAGGGAAAGAAGAAACACCATATATTTT. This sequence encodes CSVEFVRERRNTIYF.

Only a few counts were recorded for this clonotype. The CDR3 protein is CASSFSRIGEKRTQYF. The CDR3 DNA reads as TGTGCCAGCAGTTTTTCCCGAATTGGCGAGAAACGAACGCAGTATTTT. The rearrangement uses TRBV28 and TRBJ2-3; no definite D call. The CDR3 contains 16 residues. CDR1 and CDR2 from the germline V gene are MDHEN and SYDVKM. Trimming pared 3 bases from V and 9 bases from J, leaving 22 bases between.

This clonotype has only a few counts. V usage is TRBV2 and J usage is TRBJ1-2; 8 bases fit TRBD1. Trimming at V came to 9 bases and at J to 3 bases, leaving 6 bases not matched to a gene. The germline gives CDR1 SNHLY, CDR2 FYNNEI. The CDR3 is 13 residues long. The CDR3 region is CARQSDRDYGYTF. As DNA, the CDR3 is TGTGCCAGACAATCGGACAGGGACTATGGCTACACCTTC.

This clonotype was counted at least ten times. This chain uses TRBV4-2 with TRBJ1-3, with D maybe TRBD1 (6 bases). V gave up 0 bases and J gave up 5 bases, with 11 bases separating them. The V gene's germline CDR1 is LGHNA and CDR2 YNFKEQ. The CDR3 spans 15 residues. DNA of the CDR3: TGTGCCAGCAGCCAAGATTCACAGGGTAGAAACACCATATATTTT. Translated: CASSQDSQGRNTIYF.

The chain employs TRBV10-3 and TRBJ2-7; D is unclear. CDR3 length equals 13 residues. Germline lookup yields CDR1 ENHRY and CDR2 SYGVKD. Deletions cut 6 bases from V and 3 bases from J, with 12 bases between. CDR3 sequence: CAISSSLDYEQYF. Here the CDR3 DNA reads TGTGCCATCAGCTCGAGTCTGGACTACGAGCAGTACTTC.

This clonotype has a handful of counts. CDR3 region: CASSSHRVGTGELFF. The DNA of the CDR3 is TGTGCCAGCAGTTCGCACAGGGTTGGCACCGGGGAGCTGTTTTTT. The chain uses TRBV27 and TRBJ2-2; a possible D gene is TRBD1 (6 bases). The CDR3 runs 15 residues. V shed 4 bases and J shed 4 bases, with 13 bases lying between them. Germline CDR1 reads MNHEY; CDR2 reads SMNVEV (reference sequence).

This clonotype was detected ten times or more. The CDR3 DNA sequence: TGCAGCTTCGGACAGGCGAACACTGAAGCTTTCTTT. Translation: CSFGQANTEAFF. The chain couples TRBV29-1 to TRBJ1-1; 7 nucleotides line up with TRBD1. Germline V lookup: CDR1 SQVTM, CDR2 ANQGSEA. The CDR3 is 12 residues long. With V trimmed by 8 bases and J by 1 base, 4 bases remained unmatched.